This TCR beta chain was documented in a study of OX40 agonist ivuxolimab in advanced cancers. The assay was immunoSEQ multiplex PCR, and TCRdb's table has in-frame clones only and misses some. The table lists 55,000 to 60,000 clones, over 90% of them singletons. The CDR3 contains 15 residues. Trimming removed 7 bases from V and 1 base from J; junction bases left unmatched: 7. CDR1 and CDR2 from the germline V gene are SQVTM and ANQGSEA. This chain uses TRBV29-1 with TRBJ2-2; 9 nucleotides match TRBD2. This clonotype was sampled from an adult with an advanced solid tumor such as melanoma, head and neck, liver or kidney cancer. This sample comprised CD4+ or CD8+ T cells sorted from blood, obtained in a trial of the OX40 agonist ivuxolimab. CDR3 amino acids: CSAPGAGGNTGELFF. The DNA of the CDR3 is TGCAGCGCCCCGGGAGCGGGAGGGAACACCGGGGAGCTGTTTTTT.